This TCR beta chain was obtained from a study of spatial heterogeneity in lung cancer (dated by TCRdb to about 2019). Context from the whole study: More beta-chain than alpha-chain transcripts were consistently detected, likely reflecting higher beta-chain transcript abundance. TCR transcript counts in tumor regions correlated strongly with a T cell transcriptional module score from matched bulk RNA-seq. In the raw uncorrected reads, each unique combination of TCR and UMI appeared on average more than ten times. In non-small cell lung cancer, the study quantitatively compared TCR alpha and beta repertoires across several tumor regions, matched nontumor lung, and blood. Nonsynonymous mutation counts, determined by whole-exome sequencing of tumor tissue, were related to features of the TCR repertoire. Both alpha and beta chains were TCR-sequenced in hundreds of tumor regions, under 80 matched nontumor lung samples and some 50 PBMC samples obtained at surgery.

This clonotype has a count of ten or more. The antigen this receptor binds is unknown. Base qualities are not recorded, but no much larger clone differs from it by a single base. The library came from 5' RACE. The sample was run on a NextSeq 500. The TCR library protocol attached a unique molecular identifier to each TCR cDNA molecule to allow correction of PCR and sequencing errors. The original pipeline was this. TCR identification, UMI-based error correction and CDR3 extraction were performed with Decombinator tools. Expanded TCRs were defined as those above a frequency of 2 per 1,000, corresponding to the top 1% of the tumor frequency distribution. Expanded tumor TCRs statistically deemed absent (corrected P<0.05) from at least one tumor region were classed as regional, and all other expanded tumor TCRs were classed as ubiquitous. Rényi diversity was computed with the R vegan package after subsampling each repertoire 100 times to 5,000 TCRs. To build CDR3 similarity networks, amino acid triplet string-kernel similarity was used, and CDR3s were connected when their pairwise similarity was above 0.82. TCRdb itself trimmed the public reads at Q25 with fastp, ran MiXCR and retained productive beta chains. Entries that share a CDR3 protein sequence are merged under the most common genes and DNA. These V and J calls originate from TCRdb's pipeline instead of the authors' own analysis. This sample lists about 23,000 distinct CDR3 sequences; nearly 6.5% were detected once. 10% to 13% of the sample rests with the top ten.

Trimming costs V 1 base and J 5 bases, and their ends lie 18 bases apart. The CDR3, cysteine through phenylalanine, is 15 amino acids long. Of the read, only the CDR3 DNA is kept; its 45 bases are in frame from base 1. The CDR1 and CDR2 encoded by the germline V gene (reference sequence) are DFQATT and SNEGSKA. The sample's time point label is to be understood as: sample taken at primary tumor resection. The donors were 65 to 85 patients from the lung TRACERx cohort who had early-stage, untreated non-small cell lung cancer. Whole RNA extracted from tumor and nontumor lung tissue, or from cryopreserved PBMC samples, was used for TCR sequencing without cell sorting. Only patients for whom sufficient RNA was available from at least two tumor regions were selected for TCR sequencing. Before selection, tumor and adjacent nontumor lung specimens were reviewed by a lung pathologist. General findings and caveats noted by the study authors: Additional single-cell paired TCR alpha and beta sequencing was considered necessary to confirm, at a functional level, the hypothesis that regional TCRs recognize regional mutations. The tumor nonsynonymous mutation count correlated with the number of expanded intratumoral alpha and beta TCRs. Estimated TCR-seq coverage of tumor T cells was only around 7.2% for alpha chains and roughly 12% for beta chains. Counts of ubiquitous and regional expanded TCRs correlated with counts of ubiquitous and regional nonsynonymous mutations, respectively.

The chain couples TRBV20-1 to TRBJ2-7; the D gene is possibly TRBD2, with 5 bases matching. The sample here was lung tumor tissue, taken at surgery. The TCR was taken from a male donor with early-stage non-small cell lung cancer. The DNA is as follows: TGCAGTGCTAGAGGCGGATCGGGGTCTTCCAACGAGCAGTACTTC. This codes for CSARGGSGSSNEQYF.